This TCR beta chain was recovered during a study of T cell responses to AZD1222 COVID-19 vaccine. TCRdb's copy holds only in-frame clones and misses some; the assay was immunoSEQ multiplex PCR. The sample includes about 140,000 clones, roughly 91% of them seen just once. This clone was counted only a few times. No antigen is known for it. There are 14 residues in the CDR3. The V end was cut by 2 bases, the J end by 7 bases, with 12 bases between. Germline V gene data show CDR1 as MRHNA and CDR2 as SNTAGT. Study results and caveats: Vaccine-associated CD4 TCRs spanned spike, dominant at 160-218 and 743-854. Every sample of the repertoires postdated the peak T cell response. Just a handful of AZD1222 recipients were seropositive at baseline.

Specimen: peripheral blood, collected 28 days after the second AZD1222 dose. The chain has TRBV6-4 and TRBJ1-5, with D tentatively TRBD1 (6 bases). The receptor's source is an adult who received the AZD1222 COVID-19 vaccine. The CDR3 region has the DNA TGTGCCAGCAGTGACGGGGGGCGCGGACAGCCCCAGCATTTT. It yields the protein CASSDGGRGQPQHF.